This T cell receptor beta chain was retrieved from a study of shared clonotypes between healthy human individuals. Profiling relied on immunoSEQ multiplex PCR, and the TCRdb table lists in-frame clones only, not all of them. The table includes roughly 640,000 clones, about 74% detected once. The CDR3 has 16 residues. On this clone: Its antigen remains unknown.

Whole-study findings and limits: Clonotype sharing among donors was thought likely to change with sequencing depth. Even with large depth, rarefaction showed that sorted-subset sequencing was incomplete.

The clonotype comes from a woman in her twenties or thirties in good health. Material for sequencing was memory CD4+ T cells sorted from blood. Subset reported: CD45RA-negative fraction. V is TRBV21-1 and J is TRBJ1-4. TRBV21-1 is deemed a pseudogene. The CDR3 here is CASRKEVARGDEKLFF. CDR3 sequence (DNA): TGTGCCAGCAGGAAAGAGGTAGCCCGTGGGGATGAAAAACTGTTTTTT.